The clone carrying this T cell receptor (beta chain) has just a few counts. The data derive from a study of CD8 T cells in Susac syndrome. The CDR3 totals 15 residues. From germline, CDR1 is SEHNR and CDR2 FQNEAQ (reference sequence). V was cut by 1 base and J by 1 base, with 10 bases left in between. Reverse transcription of 0.5 to 1 ug RNA was performed with random hexamers. TCRdb reprocessed the immunoSEQ multiplex PCR reads with MiXCR, giving one entry per CDR3 protein. The profile shows fewer than 200,000 distinct CDR3 sequences, under 95% of them singletons. V and J are TRBV7-9 and TRBJ2-5, with no clear D. Specimen: CD4+ T cells from PBMCs. The source of this sequence is a human donor in good health. The CDR3 sequence: CASSLVHPTQETQYF. The CDR3 DNA reads TGTGCCAGCAGCTTAGTCCATCCTACCCAAGAGACCCAGTACTTC. The whole variable domain, remainder taken from reference TRBV7-9 and TRBJ2-5, is DTGVSQNPRHKITKRGQNVTFRCDPISEHNRLYWYRQTLGQGPEFLTYFQNEAQLEKSRLLSDRFSAERPKGSFSTLEIQRTEQGDSAMYLCASSLVHPTQETQYFGPGTRLLVL.